Listed here are 23 T cell receptor beta chains from one sample, sequenced in a study of cytomegalovirus exposure and HLA in healthy donors. The PCR had 60 Vbeta and 13 Jbeta primers. Data came from immunoSEQ multiplex PCR; TCRdb stores just in-frame clones and leaves some out. The profile covers some 150,000 clones, with about 80% appearing a single time and about 2% taken by the ten largest. The specimen sequenced was PBMCs. The origin of the receptors is a man between 40 and 49 years old in good health and CMV-seronegative.

The chain has TRBV5-1 and TRBJ2-5, with D tentatively TRBD2 (6 bases). With 7 bases removed from V and 4 bases from J, the gap between germline ends came to 14 bases. The germline gives CDR1 SGHRS, CDR2 YFSETQ. The CDR3 has 13 amino acids. CDR3 region: CASRGRERETQYF. DNA of the CDR3: TGCGCCAGCCGCGGACGGGAGAGAGAGACCCAGTACTTC.

This clone was seen a few times. The chain has TRBV10-3 and TRBJ2-7; tentatively, D is TRBD1 (5 bases). The CDR3 contains 14 residues. From germline, CDR1 is ENHRY and CDR2 SYGVKD. V was clipped by 4 bases and J by 0 bases, with 10 bases between them. The CDR3 DNA reads as TGTGCCATCAGTGTTCACAGGAGCTCCTACGAGCAGTACTTC. Protein sequence: CAISVHRSSYEQYF.

In DNA form, the CDR3 reads TGTGCCAGCAGTGAAAGAGGACTAGCCAATGAGCAGTTCTTC. Its translation is CASSERGLANEQFF. The chain employs TRBV6-1 and TRBJ2-1, with 8 bases identical to TRBD2. This CDR3 region has 14 residues. The V and J ends lost 2 bases and 6 bases, in that order; junction bases with no gene match: 3. Germline CDR1 is MNHNS and CDR2 is SASEGT.

The chain carries TRBV6-9 and TRBJ2-5; D unclear. V lost 3 bases and J lost 5, with 16 bases in between. CDR1 and CDR2 (germline): MNHGY, SVAAGI. This CDR3 spans 15 amino acids. CDR3 DNA sequence: TGTGCCAGCAGTTACTTGCTGTCAGCCGGGGAGACCCAGTACTTC. This gives the protein CASSYLLSAGETQYF.

The chain carries TRBV19 and TRBJ1-1, with TRBD1 matching 10 bases. The ends lost 7 bases at V and 4 bases at J; junction bases unmatched: 6. The CDR3 has 14 amino acids. CDR1 LNHDA and CDR2 SQIVND come from the germline V gene (reference sequence). For the CDR3, the DNA is TGTGCCAGTACCAGGGACAGGGGCAGCACTGAAGCTTTCTTT. This sequence encodes CASTRDRGSTEAFF.

The chain couples TRBV6-6 to TRBJ2-5, with D possibly TRBD2 on 7 matching bases. Between the trimmed V and J ends, which lost 7 bases and 0 bases, there was a span of 12 bases. CDR1 and CDR2 from the germline V gene are MNHNY and SVGAGI (reference sequence). This CDR3 region has 14 residues. The CDR3 region is CASKGGGDQETQYF. CDR3 DNA sequence: TGTGCCAGCAAGGGGGGAGGGGACCAAGAGACCCAGTACTTC.

This rearrangement joins TRBV19 to TRBJ2-1, with 8 bases fitting TRBD2. The length of the CDR3 is 17 residues. The ends lost 7 bases at V and 2 bases at J; junction bases unmatched: 13. Germline V CDR1 and CDR2: LNHDA, SQIVND (reference sequence). In DNA form, the CDR3 reads TGTGCCAGTAAGAAATTTCCGGGACTAGGAACCTACAATGAGCAGTTCTTC. It specifies CASKKFPGLGTYNEQFF.

The chain has TRBV14 and TRBJ2-2; TRBD2 might be the D (7 bases). This CDR3 has 15 amino acids. Germline V gene data show CDR1 as SGHDN and CDR2 as FVKESK. The V end lost 3 bases, the J end lost 3 bases, and 11 bases lay between the germline ends. The CDR3 DNA is TGTGCCAGCAGCCAGGGCGGGGGCTACACCGGGGAGCTGTTTTTT. Translating it yields CASSQGGGYTGELFF.

This chain joins TRBV5-1 and TRBJ2-3; 7 bases fit TRBD2. Germline CDR1 reads SGHRS; CDR2 reads YFSETQ. The CDR3 has 15 amino acids. V lost 3 bases, J lost 0 bases, and 4 bases stayed unmatched. CDR3 loop: CASSSGGSSTDTQYF. The DNA for the CDR3 is TGCGCCAGCAGCTCCGGGGGGTCTAGCACAGATACGCAGTATTTT.

This sequence joins TRBV7-2 and TRBJ1-1; tentative D call: TRBD1 (5 bases). This CDR3 spans 13 amino acids. Germline V gene lookup returns CDR1 SGHTA and CDR2 FQGNSA. The V end lost 1 base, the J end lost 5 bases, and 8 bases lay between the germline ends. CDR3 region: CASSLGGGTEAFF. The CDR3, as DNA: TGTGCCAGCAGCTTAGGGGGGGGGACTGAAGCTTTCTTT. Full variable domain (outside the CDR3, taken from reference TRBV7-2 and TRBJ1-1): GAGVSQSPSNKVTEKGKDVELRCDPISGHTALYWYRQSLGQGLEFLIYFQGNSAPDKSGLPSDRFSAERTGGSVSTLTIQRTQQEDSAVYLCASSLGGGTEAFFGQGTRLTVV.

The rearrangement links TRBV6-1 to TRBJ1-1; D might be TRBD1 (6 bases). CDR3 size: 13 residues. Germline V gene data show CDR1 as MNHNS and CDR2 as SASEGT. The germline V and J ends were trimmed by 5 bases and 1 base, with 8 bases remaining between them. In nucleotides, the CDR3 is TGTGCCAGCAGTCGGACAGAGAACACTGAAGCTTTCTTT. Translation gives CASSRTENTEAFF.

CDR3 residues: CASSLISRTVLGNTF. The CDR3 region has the DNA TGTGCCAGCAGCTTGATCAGTAGGACAGTGTTGGGTAACACCTTC. The V and J genes are TRBV5-6 and TRBJ1-2; a weak D match, TRBD1 (6 bases). The V end lost 1 base, the J end lost 12 bases, and 22 bases lay between the germline ends. Germline-derived CDR1 and CDR2 are SGHDT and YYEEEE. The CDR3 length is 15 residues.

The V and J genes are TRBV28 and TRBJ2-5, with 12 bases aligning to TRBD2. Germline trimming cut 2 bases from V and 2 bases from J; bases unmatched to any gene: 12. CDR3 length equals 19 residues. CDR1 is MDHEN and CDR2 is SYDVKM in the germline V gene. CDR3 region: CASSLKLTSGRRWQETQYF. The CDR3 nucleotides read TGTGCCAGCAGTTTAAAGTTAACTAGCGGGAGGAGATGGCAAGAGACCCAGTACTTC.

The chain couples TRBV18 to TRBJ2-3; D is unresolved. Germline V lookup: CDR1 KGHSH, CDR2 LQKENI. Trimming took off 0 bases at V and 4 bases at J, with 5 bases between the two ends. This CDR3 has 13 residues. The CDR3 DNA sequence: TGTGCCAGCTCACCACCGGCCGCAGATACGCAGTATTTT. This encodes CASSPPAADTQYF. The full variable domain, rest sourced from reference TRBV18 and TRBJ2-3, is NAGVMQNPRHLVRRRGQEARLRCSPMKGHSHVYWYRQLPEEGLKFMVYLQKENIIDESGMPKERFSAEFPKEGPSILRIQQVVRGDSAAYFCASSPPAADTQYFGPGTRLTVL.

This clone has just one count. V is TRBV2 and J is TRBJ2-7; the match to TRBD1 covers 7 bases. The trim removed 2 bases at V and 0 bases at J, leaving 13 bases unmatched. CDR3 length: 18 amino acids. Germline loops: CDR1 SNHLY, CDR2 FYNNEI. For the CDR3, the DNA is TGTGCCAGCAGTGAACGGGACAGCCAAACGAAATACTCCTACGAGCAGTACTTC. This sequence encodes CASSERDSQTKYSYEQYF.

The gene calls are TRBV11-2 and TRBJ1-2; D not resolved. The length of the CDR3 is 13 residues. V was clipped by 6 bases and J by 4 bases, with 12 bases between them. From germline, CDR1 is SGHAT and CDR2 FQNNGV. Here the CDR3 reads CASSPPSFYGYTF. CDR3 nucleotide sequence: TGTGCCAGCAGTCCCCCCAGTTTCTATGGCTACACCTTC.

The gene calls are TRBV2 and TRBJ2-1; D unclear. Germline V gene lookup returns CDR1 SNHLY and CDR2 FYNNEI. The CDR3 runs to 11 residues. Trimming shortened V by 4 bases and J by 8 bases, and 6 bases separated the two germline ends. CDR3: CASSVVDEQFF. CDR3 coding DNA: TGTGCCAGCAGTGTAGTAGATGAGCAGTTCTTC. Full variable domain (remainder filled in from reference TRBV2 and TRBJ2-1): EPEVTQTPSHQVTQMGQEVILRCVPISNHLYFYWYRQILGQKVEFLVSFYNNEISEKSEIFDDQFSVERPDGSNFTLKIRSTKLEDSAMYFCASSVVDEQFFGPGTRLTVL.

This clone was seen only a few times. The chain is built from TRBV19 and TRBJ2-7; D remains unclear. V was shortened by 6 bases and J by 5 bases, with 11 bases between the two germline ends. The length of the CDR3 is 12 residues. Germline V gene sequence: CDR1 LNHDA, CDR2 SQIVND (reference sequence). CDR3 in amino acids: CASSGTIDEQYF. The CDR3, as DNA: TGTGCCAGTAGCGGAACTATAGACGAGCAGTACTTC.

Only one count was recorded for this clone. The chain links TRBV5-6 to TRBJ2-2; TRBD2 aligns across 10 bases. CDR1 and CDR2 (germline): SGHDT, YYEEEE. The V and J ends lost 0 bases and 5 bases, in that order; junction bases with no gene match: 4. This CDR3 has 16 amino acids. This CDR3 reads CASSLAGSGRTGELFF. CDR3 DNA: TGTGCCAGCAGCTTGGCCGGTAGCGGGAGGACCGGGGAGCTGTTTTTT. Together with reference TRBV5-6 and TRBJ2-2, the CDR3 gives the full variable domain: DAGVTQSPTHLIKTRGQQVTLRCSPKSGHDTVSWYQQALGQGPQFIFQYYEEEERQRGNFPDRFSGHQFPNYSSELNVNALLLGDSALYLCASSLAGSGRTGELFFGEGSRLTVL.

This chain links TRBV4-2 with TRBJ2-7, with 10 nucleotides matching TRBD2. Germline V gene sequence: CDR1 LGHNA, CDR2 YNFKEQ. The length of the CDR3 is 15 residues. J lost 4 bases, V lost 4 bases, and 7 bases had no gene match. The CDR3 spells CASSRELAGHYEQYF. The CDR3 nucleotides are TGTGCCAGCAGCCGAGAACTAGCGGGACATTACGAGCAGTACTTC.

V is TRBV28 and J is TRBJ1-5, with 8 bases lining up with TRBD1. There are 14 residues in the CDR3. CDR1 MDHEN and CDR2 SYDVKM come from the germline V gene. Trimming took 6 bases from V and 2 from J; bases not matched to a gene: 3. Written as DNA, the CDR3 is TGTGCCAGCAGATCGGACAGGGGCAATCAGCCCCAGCATTTT. It specifies CASRSDRGNQPQHF.

Only a few counts were recorded for this clone. The J gene is TRBJ2-2, the V gene TRBV4-3; D is unresolved. Trimming shortened V by 0 bases and J by 7 bases, and 15 bases separated the two germline ends. Germline CDR1 is LGHNA and CDR2 is YSLEER. This CDR3 has 16 amino acids. CDR3 loop: CASSQDGGTTSGELFF. The DNA for the CDR3 is TGCGCCAGCAGCCAAGATGGTGGCACCACAAGCGGGGAGCTGTTTTTT.

The V and J genes are TRBV19 and TRBJ1-1; D remains ambiguous. Germline lookup yields CDR1 LNHDA and CDR2 SQIVND (reference sequence). Deletions cut 5 bases from V and 1 base from J, with 8 bases between. The CDR3 has 13 amino acids. CDR3 in DNA: TGTGCCAGTAGTTCACGGAGGAACACTGAAGCTTTCTTT. Translation gives CASSSRRNTEAFF.